The rows below give T cell receptor beta chains drawn from one sample of a study of cytomegalovirus exposure and HLA in healthy donors. Data came from immunoSEQ multiplex PCR; TCRdb stores just in-frame clones and leaves some out. The sample yields approximately 100,000 clones, 60% to 80% seen once. Sequencing was done on a sample of PBMCs. These receptors were obtained from a man over 45 in good health and CMV-seropositive. CDR3s include the opening cysteine and the closing phenylalanine or tryptophan. D genes are given only for firm matches. Only some rows state a clone size, as once, few, many or a class for expanded clones.

V gene,D gene,clone size,J gene,CDR3 DNA,CDR3 protein
TRBV9,TRBD2,NA,TRBJ2-1,TGTGCCAGCAGCCGACTAGCGGGAGGGGTTGAGCAGTTCTTC,CASSRLAGGVEQFF
TRBV5-8,TRBD1,NA,TRBJ1-1,TGTGCCAGCAGCTCTCGGACAGGGGTGGGTAACACTGAAGCTTTCTTT,CASSSRTGVGNTEAFF
TRBV2,NA,NA,TRBJ1-1,TGTGCCAGCAGGCCACCCAGGGAAATTACTGAAGCTTTCTTT,CASRPPREITEAFF
TRBV10-1,NA,NA,TRBJ2-7,TGCGCCGGCTCATGCATCCACGAGCAGTACTTC,CAGSCIHEQYF
TRBV5-6,NA,NA,TRBJ1-2,TGTGCCAGCAGCTTGAGGAGGAGCTCCCACCATGGCTACACCTTC,CASSLRRSSHHGYTF
TRBV10-3,TRBD1,NA,TRBJ2-6,TGTGCCAGTAGCCAGGGGGTAAACTCTGGGGCCAACGTCCTGACTTTC,CASSQGVNSGANVLTF
TRBV6-1,NA,NA,TRBJ1-1,TGTGCCAGCAGTGAAGCTAACGACAGAATTCGAGCTTTCTTT,CASSEANDRIRAFF
TRBV13,NA,NA,TRBJ1-5,TGTGCCAGCAGCTTCCGCGGAAGTAATCAGCCCCAGCATTTT,CASSFRGSNQPQHF
TRBV10-3,TRBD1,few,TRBJ1-5,TGTGCCATCAGTCCCGGAGGACAGGAAGGATATCAGCCCCAGCATTTT,CAISPGGQEGYQPQHF
TRBV30,TRBD2,NA,TRBJ2-5,TGTGCCTGGAGTGCCTTAGCGGGAGCTGGTGAGACCCAGTACTTC,CAWSALAGAGETQYF
TRBV5-4,TRBD2,NA,TRBJ2-3,TGTGCCAGCAGCTGGGGGACTAGCGGTAGCACAGATACGCAGTATTTT,CASSWGTSGSTDTQYF
TRBV5-6,NA,NA,TRBJ2-3,TGTGCCAGCAGCGCGGACGTAGCGTGGACAGATACGCAGTATTTT,CASSADVAWTDTQYF
TRBV7-8,TRBD1,NA,TRBJ2-2,TGTGCCAGCAGCTTGTATGGGGACAGGGCGGGACCCGGGGAGCTGTTTTTT,CASSLYGDRAGPGELFF
TRBV20-1,NA,NA,TRBJ2-1,TGCAGTGCTAGAGTGTTCTATGAGCAGTTCTTC,CSARVFYEQFF
TRBV5-1,TRBD1,NA,TRBJ1-4,TGCGCCAGCAGCTTGGAAGGGGGCCCTAATGAAAAACTGTTTTTT,CASSLEGGPNEKLFF
TRBV6-1,TRBD1,NA,TRBJ2-5,TGTGCCAGCAGTCGACAGGGGACCCAGTACTTC,CASSRQGTQYF
TRBV9,NA,NA,TRBJ2-3,TGTGCCAGCGCGAGAAACACAGATACGCAGTATTTT,CASARNTDTQYF
TRBV5-1,NA,NA,TRBJ1-2,TGCGCCAGCAGCTTACCGGAGGGTTCAGTAGGCTACACCTTC,CASSLPEGSVGYTF
TRBV7-9,TRBD2,NA,TRBJ2-1,TGTGCCAGCAGCCTACCTCTGACTAGCGGGACCTACAATGAGCAGTTCTTC,CASSLPLTSGTYNEQFF
TRBV9,NA,NA,TRBJ2-2,TGTGCCAGCAGCGTAGGGCCGGGGGCGAACACCGGGGAGCTGTTTTTT,CASSVGPGANTGELFF
TRBV10-2,TRBD1,once,TRBJ1-2,TGCGCCAGCAGCGGGACAGGGGTTCTAGAAGGCTACACCTTC,CASSGTGVLEGYTF
TRBV5-1,TRBD2,NA,TRBJ2-3,TGCGCCAGCAGCTGGGCCAGCGGGGGGGCCGGTGATACGCAGTATTTT,CASSWASGGAGDTQYF
TRBV5-1,TRBD2,NA,TRBJ2-5,TGCGCCAGCAGCTTCACTCCGGGACTAGCCGGGGAGACCCAGTACTTC,CASSFTPGLAGETQYF
TRBV2,NA,NA,TRBJ2-7,TGTGCCAGCAGGACCGGGACAAGTAACTACGAGCAGTACTTC,CASRTGTSNYEQYF
TRBV18,NA,few,TRBJ1-1,TGTGCCAGCTCACGGGTAGGGGGGGCTGAAGCTTTCTTT,CASSRVGGAEAFF
TRBV6-1,TRBD2,NA,TRBJ2-7,TGTGCCAGCAGAGCCGGACTAGCGGGGGTCTACGAGCAGTACTTC,CASRAGLAGVYEQYF
TRBV10-3,NA,once,TRBJ2-3,TGTGCCATCAGGGCGGCAGATACGCAGTATTTT,CAIRAADTQYF
TRBV7-2,TRBD1,few,TRBJ1-5,TGTGCCAGCAGCCCGGGACAGTCTGGGCAGCCCCAGCATTTT,CASSPGQSGQPQHF
TRBV11-2,TRBD1,NA,TRBJ1-1,TGTGCCAGCAGCCGCGACAGGGTGGGGACTGAAGCTTTCTTT,CASSRDRVGTEAFF
TRBV7-9,NA,NA,TRBJ2-7,TGTGCCAGCAGCTTAGCGGGAGGTTACTCCAACGAGCAGTACTTC,CASSLAGGYSNEQYF
TRBV4-1,NA,NA,TRBJ1-6,TGCGCCAGCAGCCAAATAACAGCGGGGAATTCACCCCTCCACTTT,CASSQITAGNSPLHF
TRBV5-6,TRBD2,NA,TRBJ2-7,TGTGCCAGCAGCTCACCCGTAGGGAGGGCCCCGGACGAGCAGTACTTC,CASSSPVGRAPDEQYF
TRBV30,TRBD1,NA,TRBJ1-6,TGTGCCGGGACAGGGGAAAGGAATTCACCCCTCCACTTT,CAGTGERNSPLHF
TRBV4-1,TRBD1,NA,TRBJ2-7,TGCGCCAGCAGCCCAATCCGGGACAGGGGGCTCTACGAGCAGTACTTC,CASSPIRDRGLYEQYF
TRBV4-1,TRBD2,few,TRBJ2-1,TGCGCCAGCAGCCGACGACTAGCGGACTACAATGAGCAGTTCTTC,CASSRRLADYNEQFF
TRBV9,NA,NA,TRBJ1-1,TGTGCCAGCAGCGTAGGAGGGTTCACTGAAGCTTTCTTT,CASSVGGFTEAFF
TRBV9,TRBD2,NA,TRBJ2-7,TGTGCCAGCAGCCCGTTAGCGGGAGGGACGGAAGAGCAGTACTTC,CASSPLAGGTEEQYF
TRBV10-3,TRBD1,NA,TRBJ1-1,TGTGCCATCAAAGACAGGGGTAGGGCTGAAGCTTTCTTT,CAIKDRGRAEAFF
TRBV11-2,TRBD1,NA,TRBJ1-2,TGTGCCAGCAGCCCAGGCCACAGGGGAATTGGCTACACCTTC,CASSPGHRGIGYTF
TRBV7-8,TRBD2,NA,TRBJ2-7,TGTGCCAGCAGCTTTTTGGCGACTAGCGGGGGGCCTTTAACCTACGAGCAGTACTTC,CASSFLATSGGPLTYEQYF
TRBV5-1,NA,once,TRBJ2-3,TGCGCCAGCAGCTTGGCCCGAGACTCCGAGTCCCGCACAGATACGCAGTATTTT,CASSLARDSESRTDTQYF
TRBV5-1,TRBD2,NA,TRBJ2-5,TGCGCCAGCAGCCAGTCTAGCGGGGGGGTGGAGACCCAGTACTTC,CASSQSSGGVETQYF
TRBV30,NA,NA,TRBJ2-7,TGTGCCTGGAGGGGACCCGGGACTTCCCCTTCCTACGAGCAGTACTTC,CAWRGPGTSPSYEQYF
TRBV27,TRBD2,NA,TRBJ2-2,TGTGCCAGCAGGACGGGGGGGGTGGCCAACTGGAACACCGGGGAGCTGTTTTTT,CASRTGGVANWNTGELFF
TRBV6-1,TRBD1,NA,TRBJ1-6,TGTGCCAACAGCGAAGACAGGGGCGGCTCACCCCTCCACTTT,CANSEDRGGSPLHF
TRBV6-5,NA,NA,TRBJ1-1,TGTGCCAGCAGTTACGATTGGGGCATGAACACTGAAGCTTTCTTT,CASSYDWGMNTEAFF
TRBV29-1,NA,NA,TRBJ2-1,TGCAGCGTATGGGACACGGCCTACAATGAGCAGTTCTTC,CSVWDTAYNEQFF
TRBV5-4,TRBD2,NA,TRBJ2-1,TGTGCCAGCAGCACCGGGACTAGCGGGGGGTATGAGCAGTTCTTC,CASSTGTSGGYEQFF
TRBV7-9,NA,NA,TRBJ1-1,TGTGCCAGCAGCTTCAGGGTAGGAACTGAAGCTTTCTTT,CASSFRVGTEAFF
TRBV9,TRBD1,NA,TRBJ2-2,TGTGCCAGCAGCGCCGAACGGACAGGGTGGGACACCGGGGAGCTGTTTTTT,CASSAERTGWDTGELFF
TRBV7-3,TRBD2,NA,TRBJ2-1,TGTGCCAGCAGCCTACTAGCGGGAGAGTACAATGAGCAGTTCTTC,CASSLLAGEYNEQFF